What follows are 7 T cell receptor beta chains derived from one specimen sequenced in a study of blood T cells in healthy people across ages. The second PCR ran about 7 to 12 cycles with a sample-barcoded 5' primer and J-beta primers. TCRdb re-derived calls from the 5' RACE reads in MiXCR, one entry per CDR3 protein. Among approximately 1,100,000 distinct CDR3 sequences listed, 40% to 45% were seen once. Sequencing was performed on blood. The receptors were gathered from a woman aged 60 to 75 in good health.

A few counts support this clonotype. The chain employs TRBV11-2 and TRBJ2-5; weak D call: TRBD2 (5 bases). The J call may not be correct, given that the DNA end is closer to TRBJ2-7. CDR1 and CDR2 from the germline V gene are SGHAT and FQNNGV. The CDR3 is 13 residues long. The CDR3 region is CASSPGVFYEQYF. The CDR3 DNA follows: TGTGCCAGCAGCCCCGGGGTATTTTACGAGCAGTACTTC.

The genes are TRBV29-1 and TRBJ1-2; TRBD1 agrees at 9 bases. CDR1 SQVTM and CDR2 ANQGSEA come from the germline V gene. The CDR3 is 13 residues long. V lost 7 bases and J lost 2; bases outside the gene matches: 5. CDR3 in amino acids: CSAEDRGNYGYTF. The CDR3 bases are TGCAGCGCCGAGGACAGGGGAAACTATGGCTACACCTTC.

This clonotype was detected ten times or more. J is TRBJ2-1 and V is TRBV29-1; TRBD1 matches 7 bases. CDR1 and CDR2 from the germline V gene are SQVTM and ANQGSEA. The CDR3 spans 13 residues. V was pared by 1 base and J by 4 bases, with 1 base of the junction left unmatched. The CDR3 region has the DNA TGCAGCGTTGAAGGGGGACAGTACAATGAGCAGTTCTTC. This encodes CSVEGGQYNEQFF.

The table lists this clonotype with a few counts. The chain has TRBV9 and TRBJ2-1; TRBD2 matches 7 bases. With 0 bases clipped from V and 7 bases from J, the junction kept 7 bases outside the gene matches. The CDR3 contains 15 residues. CDR1 and CDR2 from the germline V gene are SGDLS and YYNGEE. CDR3 bases: TGTGCCAGCAGCGTAGGTGGCAGGGAGGGAAATGAGCAGTTCTTC. The encoded protein is CASSVGGREGNEQFF. The complete variable domain, with remaining parts taken from reference TRBV9 and TRBJ2-1, reads DSGVTQTPKHLITATGQRVTLRCSPRSGDLSVYWYQQSLDQGLQFLIQYYNGEERAKGNILERFSAQQFPDLHSELNLSSLELGDSALYFCASSVGGREGNEQFFGPGTRLTVL.

The chain recombines TRBV27 with TRBJ2-2; D call uncertain. Germline V lookup: CDR1 MNHEY, CDR2 SMNVEV (reference sequence). CDR3 length equals 15 residues. V was pared by 3 bases and J by 6 bases, with 14 bases between. The CDR3 region has the DNA TGTGCCAGCAGTTTGGATGGACCCGGGCCCGGGGAGCTGTTTTTT. Its translation: CASSLDGPGPGELFF.

The V and J genes are TRBV29-1 and TRBJ2-3; 7 bases match TRBD2. The CDR3 has 15 amino acids. CDR1 is SQVTM, CDR2 ANQGSEA, per germline. V dropped 5 bases and J dropped 0; count of bases not matched to a gene: 8. The CDR3 spells CSVTKLAQSTDTQYF. The DNA for the CDR3 is TGCAGCGTTACAAAACTAGCGCAGAGCACAGATACGCAGTATTTT.

The chain combines TRBV2 with TRBJ2-7, with 8 bases fitting TRBD2. The CDR3 runs 15 residues. In germline, CDR1 is SNHLY, CDR2 FYNNEI. The V segment lost 8 bases and the J segment 3 bases; nucleotides outside the gene matches: 12. The CDR3 reads CASPKRREGGYEQYF. Written as DNA, the CDR3 is TGTGCCAGCCCAAAGAGACGGGAGGGCGGCTACGAGCAGTACTTC.